This T cell receptor (beta chain) was found in a study of Graves' ophthalmopathy and Graves' hyperthyroidism. Study conclusions and caveats: This model predicted ophthalmopathy progression (sensitivity 70% to 71%, specificity 72% to 85%). Among expanded thyroid clonotypes above 0.001 frequency, most also occurred in blood.

Newly diagnosed hyperthyroidism donors, aged 18 to 65, duration under 2 months. V lost 8 bases to trimming and J lost 1 base, with 5 bases between them. There are 11 residues in the CDR3. Germline V CDR1 and CDR2: MNHNS, SASEGT. RNA transcripts were the template, and TCR beta CDR3 regions were amplified from them. Second-round multiplex PCR followed a first-round RT-PCR using HTBI primers. TCRdb analysed the multiplex PCR reads with MiXCR anew, one entry per CDR3 protein. The sample yields hundreds of thousands of distinct CDR3 sequences, over 20% seen once. Many counts were recorded for this clonotype. Its antigen is as yet unknown.

V gene TRBV6-1 combines with J gene TRBJ1-1; D is unclear. The source of this sequence is a young woman with stable Graves' hyperthyroidism. Some clones in this sample may be carry-over from other donors' samples. The sequenced material came from peripheral blood. The CDR3 sequence: CASGKNTEAFF. In DNA, the CDR3 is TGTGCCAGCGGTAAGAACACTGAAGCTTTCTTT.